This TCR beta chain appears in the sequencing data of a study of blood T cells in healthy people across ages. Whole-study context: Capture by template switching was about one barcoded beta molecule per two T cells.

In regard to this clonotype: Its antigen is undetermined.

Points from the study as a whole: Age showed a roughly linear inverse relationship with TCR beta diversity per million T cells. Diversity of TCR beta correlated strongly with naive T cell percentage.

Then a second PCR, running about 6 to 12 cycles, was carried out with a sample-barcoded 5' primer and a J-beta primer mix. TCRdb recomputed calls from the 5' RACE reads with MiXCR, one row per CDR3 protein. Of about 620,000 distinct CDR3 sequences in the sample, approximately 52% were seen once. The CDR3 is 14 amino acids. Trimming pared 0 bases from V and 5 bases from J, leaving 8 bases between. CDR1 is LGHDT and CDR2 is YNNKEL in the germline V gene (reference sequence). Material: blood. The chain is built from TRBV3-1 and TRBJ2-1; possibly TRBD1 for D (5 bases). The clonotype comes from a woman at least 80 years old in good health. CDR3 residues: CASSQDWGDNEQFF. The CDR3 DNA sequence: TGTGCCAGCAGCCAAGATTGGGGCGACAATGAGCAGTTCTTC.